This T cell receptor (beta chain) was sequenced in a study of OX40 agonist ivuxolimab in advanced cancers. At the level of the study: Those enrolled were about 80% male, with a mean age of approximately 60 years and ages from about 20 to 79.

Notes on this clone: Its antigen is undetermined.

Study-level findings and limits: CD8+ T cells averaged more expanded clones than CD4+. Among the lowest peripheral clonal expansion occurred in 0.1-3.0 mg/kg partial responders. Certain nonresponders likewise exhibited a low normalized T-cell clonal expansion.

The table came from immunoSEQ multiplex PCR; TCRdb's copy has only in-frame clones and leaves some out. The sample comprises around 49,000 clones, 60% to 80% of which are singletons, and 7.9% rests with the top ten. The V gene lost 1 base and the J gene lost 3 bases, with 13 bases spanning the gap. Germline lookup yields CDR1 SQVTM and CDR2 ANQGSEA. The CDR3 is 15 residues long. The receptor was derived from an adult with an advanced solid tumor such as melanoma, head and neck, liver or kidney cancer. Sample: CD4+ or CD8+ T cells sorted from blood, taken in a trial of the OX40 agonist ivuxolimab. This chain links TRBV29-1 with TRBJ2-1; TRBD2 might be the D (5 bases). CDR3: CSVEAYPRGYNEQFF. The CDR3 DNA reads as TGCAGCGTTGAAGCCTATCCCCGGGGCTACAATGAGCAGTTCTTC.